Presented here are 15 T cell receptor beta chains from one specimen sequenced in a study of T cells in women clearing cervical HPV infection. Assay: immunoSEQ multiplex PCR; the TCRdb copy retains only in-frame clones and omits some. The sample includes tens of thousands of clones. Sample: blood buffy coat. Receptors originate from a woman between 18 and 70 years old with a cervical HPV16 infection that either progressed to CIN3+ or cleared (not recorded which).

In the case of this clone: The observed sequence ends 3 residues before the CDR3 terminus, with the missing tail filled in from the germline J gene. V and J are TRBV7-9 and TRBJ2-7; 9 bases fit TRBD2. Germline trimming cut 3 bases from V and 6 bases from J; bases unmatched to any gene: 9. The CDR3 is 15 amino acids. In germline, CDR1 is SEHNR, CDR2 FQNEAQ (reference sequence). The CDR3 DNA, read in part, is TGTGCCAGCAGCTTTCGGACTAGCGCCTTCGGCGAG. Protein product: CASSFRTSAFGE. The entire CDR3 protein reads CASSFRTSAFGEQYF.

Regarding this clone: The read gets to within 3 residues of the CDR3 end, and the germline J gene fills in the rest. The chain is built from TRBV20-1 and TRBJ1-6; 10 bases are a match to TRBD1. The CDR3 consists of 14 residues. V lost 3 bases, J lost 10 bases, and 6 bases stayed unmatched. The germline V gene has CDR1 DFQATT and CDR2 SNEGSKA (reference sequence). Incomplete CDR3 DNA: TGCAGTGCTAGTACCGGGACAGGGGACTCACCC. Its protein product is CSASTGTGDSP. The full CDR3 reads CSASTGTGDSPLHF.

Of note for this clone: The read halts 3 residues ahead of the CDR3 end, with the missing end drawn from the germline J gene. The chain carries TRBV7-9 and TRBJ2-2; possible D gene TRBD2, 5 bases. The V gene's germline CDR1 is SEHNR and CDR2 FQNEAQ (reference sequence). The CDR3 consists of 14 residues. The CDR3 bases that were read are TGTGCCAGCAGCACGGCCGACTATAATTCACCG. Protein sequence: CASSTADYNSP. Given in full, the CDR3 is CASSTADYNSPLFF.

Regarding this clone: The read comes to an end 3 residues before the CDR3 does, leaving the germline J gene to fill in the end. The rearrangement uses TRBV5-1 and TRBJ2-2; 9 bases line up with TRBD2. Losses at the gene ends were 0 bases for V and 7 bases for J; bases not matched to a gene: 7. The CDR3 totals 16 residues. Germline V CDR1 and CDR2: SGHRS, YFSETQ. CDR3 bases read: TGCGCCAGCAGCTTGGCCGAGAGCGGGAGGATCGGGGAG. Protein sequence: CASSLAESGRIGE. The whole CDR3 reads CASSLAESGRIGELFF.

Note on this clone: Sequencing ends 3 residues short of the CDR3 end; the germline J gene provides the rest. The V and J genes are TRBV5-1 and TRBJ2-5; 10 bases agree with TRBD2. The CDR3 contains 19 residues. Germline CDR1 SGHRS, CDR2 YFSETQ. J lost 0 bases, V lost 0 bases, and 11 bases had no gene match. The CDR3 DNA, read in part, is TGCGCCAGCAGCTTGGCCCCGAGCGGGGGGGATTTTTACCAAGAGACC. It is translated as CASSLAPSGGDFYQET. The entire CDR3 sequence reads CASSLAPSGGDFYQETQYF.

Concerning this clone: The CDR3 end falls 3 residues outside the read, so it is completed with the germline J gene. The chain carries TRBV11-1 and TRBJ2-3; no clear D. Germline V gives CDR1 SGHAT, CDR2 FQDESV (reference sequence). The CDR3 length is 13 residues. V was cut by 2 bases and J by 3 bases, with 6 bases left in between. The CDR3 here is CASSLQSTDTQYF. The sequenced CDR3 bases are TGTGCCAGCAGCTTACAGTCAACAGATACG.

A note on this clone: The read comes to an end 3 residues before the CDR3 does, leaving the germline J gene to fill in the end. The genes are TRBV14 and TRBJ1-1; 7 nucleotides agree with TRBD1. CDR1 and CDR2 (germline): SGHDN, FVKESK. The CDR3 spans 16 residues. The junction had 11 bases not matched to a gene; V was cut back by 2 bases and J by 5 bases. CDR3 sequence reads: CASSQPTGRVGTEAFF. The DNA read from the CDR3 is TGTGCCAGCAGCCAACCGACAGGGCGGGTAGGGACTGAA.

This CDR3 is CASSPRWTDTYTF. The DNA read from the CDR3 is TGTGCCAGCTCACCACGGTGGACAGATACC. This chain joins TRBV18 and TRBJ1-2; D is perhaps TRBD1 (6 bases). The observed sequence ends 3 residues before the CDR3 terminus, with the missing tail filled in from the germline J gene. Germline V gives CDR1 KGHSH, CDR2 LQKENI. The CDR3 contains 13 residues.

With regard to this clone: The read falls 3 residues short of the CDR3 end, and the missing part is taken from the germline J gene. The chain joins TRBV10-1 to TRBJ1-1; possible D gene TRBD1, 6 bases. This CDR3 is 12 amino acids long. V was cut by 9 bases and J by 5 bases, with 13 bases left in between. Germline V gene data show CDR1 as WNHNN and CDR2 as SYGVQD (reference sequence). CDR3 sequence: CASNRVRTEAFF. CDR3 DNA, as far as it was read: TGCGCCAGTAACAGGGTGAGGACTGAA.

This chain's CDR3 is CSVENREGADTQYF. The sequenced CDR3 bases are TGCAGCGTTGAAAACAGGGAGGGTGCAGATACG. The genes are TRBV29-1 and TRBJ2-3; the D gene is possibly TRBD2 (7 bases). The CDR3 is cut off 3 residues early in the read; its end comes from the germline J gene. The germline V gene encodes CDR1 SQVTM and CDR2 ANQGSEA. Between the trimmed V and J ends, which lost 2 bases and 4 bases, there was a span of 13 bases. The CDR3 extends over 14 amino acids.

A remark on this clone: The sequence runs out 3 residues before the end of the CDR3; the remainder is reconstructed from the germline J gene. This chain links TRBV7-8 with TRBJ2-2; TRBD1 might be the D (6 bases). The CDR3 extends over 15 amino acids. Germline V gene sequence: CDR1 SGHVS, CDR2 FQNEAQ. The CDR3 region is CASSLVWQGSEKLFF. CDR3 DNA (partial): TGTGCCAGCAGCTTAGTCTGGCAGGGGAGTGAAAAG.

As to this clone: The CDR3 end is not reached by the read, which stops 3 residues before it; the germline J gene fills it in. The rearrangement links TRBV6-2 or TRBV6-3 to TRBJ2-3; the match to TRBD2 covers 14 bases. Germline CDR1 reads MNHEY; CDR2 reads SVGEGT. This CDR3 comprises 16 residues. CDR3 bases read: TGTGCCAGCAGTTTGGGACTAGCGGGAGTTTTGGAGACG. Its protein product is CASSLGLAGVLET. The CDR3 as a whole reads CASSLGLAGVLETQYF.

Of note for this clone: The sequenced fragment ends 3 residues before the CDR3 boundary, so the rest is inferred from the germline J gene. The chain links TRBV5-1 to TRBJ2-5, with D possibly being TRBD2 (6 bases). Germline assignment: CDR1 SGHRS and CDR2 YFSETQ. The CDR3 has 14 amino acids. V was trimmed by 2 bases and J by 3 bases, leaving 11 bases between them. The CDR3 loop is CASSFGTYKETQYF. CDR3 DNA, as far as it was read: TGCGCCAGCAGCTTCGGGACTTATAAAGAGACC.

This CDR3 reads CASRGQDTGELFF. CDR3 bases read: TGTGCCAGCAGAGGACAGGACACCGGGGAG. J is TRBJ2-2 and V is TRBV12-3 or TRBV12-4; 7 nucleotides align to TRBD1. The read comes to an end 3 residues before the CDR3 does, leaving the germline J gene to fill in the end. V lost 6 bases, J lost 3 bases, and 1 base stayed unmatched. There are 13 residues in the CDR3.

The sequenced CDR3 bases are TGCGCCAGCAGCATCGACCAAGAGACC. Translation gives CASSIDQET. The entire CDR3 is CASSIDQETQYF. This chain links TRBV5-1 with TRBJ2-5; D is unclear. Coverage ceases 3 residues before the CDR3 finishes, and the germline J gene fills in the end. The CDR3 extends over 12 amino acids. V dropped 4 bases and J dropped 0 bases, with 4 bases sitting between them. The germline V gene has CDR1 SGHRS and CDR2 YFSETQ.